This T cell receptor (beta chain) comes out of a study of T-cell memory formation after mild COVID-19. Overall study: TCR clusters mostly belonged to single donors. Study-wide results and caveats: Contracting CD4+ clones sat mainly in CM and EM; CD8+ in EMRA. Balance between CD4 and CD8 was seen in clones contracting day 15 to 85, and a CD4+ lean was seen in later expanders. Day 37-peaking second-wave clones had unconfirmed SARS-CoV-2 specificity.

This CDR3 contains 15 residues. V shed 6 bases, J shed 3 bases, and the junction held 4 bases outside the gene matches. TCRdb re-called the 5' RACE reads through MiXCR, storing one row per CDR3 protein. Counted here are fewer than 75,000 distinct CDR3 sequences, less than 15% occurring once; the ten biggest clones make up 24%. In its sample, this clonotype was seen many times. Its antigen is undetermined. This clonotype originated in a young man who had mild COVID-19 (a few samples of this study predate the infection). Cell type and time point are not known. The sample taken for sequencing was PBMCs or a T cell subset sorted from them (not recorded which). This chain links TRBV12-3 or TRBV12-4 with TRBJ2-7, with 14 positions matching TRBD2. The CDR3 nucleotides are TGTGCCAGCAGCCGAGGGACTAGCGGGGGCTACGAGCAGTACTTC. It encodes CASSRGTSGGYEQYF.